Listed below are T cell receptor beta chains from one sample, sequenced in a study of blood T cell repertoires in COVID-19. Here immunoSEQ multiplex PCR was the method, and the copy in TCRdb shows in-frame clones only, minus some. The table includes around 220,000 clones, over 80% detected once. The specimen was PBMCs or T cells enriched from blood (not recorded which). The receptors stem from a woman aged 18 to 35 who had recovered from COVID-19. Each CDR3 is given with its conserved first and last residue. D genes are given only for firm matches. Expanded clones get a size class; other rows say once, few or many, or leave the size out.

CATIKDRVNVGSPLHF | TGTGCCACCATCAAGGACAGGGTAAATGTTGGTTCACCCCTCCACTTT | TRBJ1-6 | - | TRBD1 | TRBV2
CASSRSRNYGYTF | TGTGCCAGTAGTCGGTCCAGGAACTATGGCTACACCTTC | TRBJ1-2 | - | - | TRBV19
CATSRESPGQGYEKLFF | TGTGCCACCAGCAGAGAGTCGCCGGGACAGGGGTACGAAAAACTGTTTTTT | TRBJ1-4 | - | TRBD1 | TRBV15
CASRYRVDTEAFF | TGTGCCAGCAGGTACAGGGTCGACACTGAAGCTTTCTTT | TRBJ1-1 | - | - | TRBV7-2
CASSVTTGTYNEQFF | TGTGCCAGCAGCGTTACTACAGGAACCTACAATGAGCAGTTCTTC | TRBJ2-1 | once | - | TRBV9
CASRHRTLNNQPQHF | TGTGCCAGCAGGCACAGGACACTCAACAATCAGCCCCAGCATTTT | TRBJ1-5 | - | - | TRBV2
CSVSGTGEFGYTF | TGCAGCGTTTCCGGGACAGGGGAGTTTGGCTACACCTTC | TRBJ1-2 | - | TRBD1 | TRBV29-1
CASSSGADEKLFF | TGTGCCAGCAGTTCAGGGGCGGATGAAAAACTGTTTTTT | TRBJ1-4 | - | - | TRBV12-3/TRBV12-4
CASSSPGQGYNEQFF | TGTGCCAGCAGTTCGCCGGGACAGGGTTATAATGAGCAGTTCTTC | TRBJ2-1 | - | TRBD1 | TRBV25-1
CASSLDGMGNQPQHF | TGTGCCAGCAGCTTGGACGGGATGGGCAATCAGCCCCAGCATTTT | TRBJ1-5 | - | - | TRBV5-5
CASSLSPATYEQYF | TGCGCCAGCAGCTTGAGCCCAGCGACCTACGAGCAGTACTTC | TRBJ2-7 | - | - | TRBV5-1
CASSSNLVGNTEAFF | TGCGCCAGCAGCTCCAACCTAGTGGGGAACACTGAAGCTTTCTTT | TRBJ1-1 | - | - | TRBV5-1
CASRDRSDATNEKLFF | TGTGCCAGCAGGGACAGGTCCGATGCAACTAATGAAAAACTGTTTTTT | TRBJ1-4 | - | TRBD1 | TRBV2
CASSLETGTNGYTF | TGCGCCAGCAGCTTGGAGACAGGGACGAATGGCTACACCTTC | TRBJ1-2 | - | TRBD1 | TRBV5-1
CASSEGQLNQPQHF | TGCGCCAGCAGCGAGGGACAGTTGAATCAGCCCCAGCATTTT | TRBJ1-5 | - | TRBD1 | TRBV5-1
CASSSTRGETQYF | TGTGCCAGCAGTTCGACTAGAGGGGAGACCCAGTACTTC | TRBJ2-5 | - | - | TRBV5-6
CASSSGERETQYF | TGTGCCAGCAGCTCGGGGGAGCGAGAGACCCAGTACTTC | TRBJ2-5 | - | - | TRBV6-5
CARRQGEGTDTQYF | TGTGCCAGGAGACAGGGCGAGGGCACAGATACGCAGTATTTT | TRBJ2-3 | - | TRBD1 | TRBV27
CASSWRDRTILEQYF | TGTGCCAGCAGCTGGAGGGACAGGACGATTCTCGAGCAGTACTTC | TRBJ2-7 | - | TRBD1 | TRBV7-8
CASSEADFPYYGYTF | TGTGCCAGCAGTGAAGCGGACTTCCCCTATTATGGCTACACCTTC | TRBJ1-2 | - | - | TRBV6-1
CASSLVTGYGYTF | TGTGCCAGCAGCCTTGTTACAGGCTATGGCTACACCTTC | TRBJ1-2 | - | - | TRBV27
CASSQGVYNEQFF | TGTGCCAGCAGCCAGGGCGTATACAATGAGCAGTTCTTC | TRBJ2-1 | - | - | TRBV12-3/TRBV12-4
CASSPGTGFNSPLHF | TGTGCCAGCTCACCCGGGACAGGATTCAATTCACCCCTCCACTTT | TRBJ1-6 | - | TRBD1 | TRBV18
CASRASPREIPNSPLHF | TGTGCCAGCCGAGCCTCCCCTAGGGAGATTCCCAATTCACCCCTCCACTTT | TRBJ1-6 | - | - | TRBV27
CASSSTGGFSGNTIYF | TGCGCCAGCAGTTCCACAGGGGGCTTCTCTGGAAACACCATATATTTT | TRBJ1-3 | - | TRBD1 | TRBV5-1
CASSSGLAGLSGANVLTF | TGTGCCAGCAGCTCGGGACTAGCGGGCCTGTCTGGGGCCAACGTCCTGACTTTC | TRBJ2-6 | - | TRBD2 | TRBV7-9
CASSLRRERDNEQFF | TGTGCCAGCAGCTTGCGTCGGGAGAGGGACAATGAGCAGTTCTTC | TRBJ2-1 | - | - | TRBV5-4
CSVYGWLRRGLNYGYTF | TGCAGCGTTTATGGTTGGCTGAGGAGGGGGCTCAACTATGGCTACACCTTC | TRBJ1-2 | - | TRBD1 | TRBV29-1
CASSFFGLATSSYEQYF | TGTGCCAGCAGTTTTTTTGGGCTAGCCACTAGCTCCTACGAGCAGTACTTC | TRBJ2-7 | - | - | TRBV28
CASSLSVNTEAFF | TGTGCCAGCAGTTTATCGGTGAACACTGAAGCTTTCTTT | TRBJ1-1 | - | - | TRBV28
CASSLDRGVYGYTF | TGTGCCAGCAGTTTGGATCGGGGTGTTTATGGCTACACCTTC | TRBJ1-2 | - | - | TRBV28
CASSDPGGKTYNEQFF | TGTGCCAGCAGCGACCCAGGGGGTAAAACCTACAATGAGCAGTTCTTC | TRBJ2-1 | - | TRBD1 | TRBV5-4
CASTLGGDGYTF | TGTGCCAGCACCTTGGGAGGGGATGGCTACACCTTC | TRBJ1-2 | - | - | TRBV12-3/TRBV12-4
CASSLMVQGSGQPQHF | TGTGCCAGCAGCTTAATGGTCCAGGGATCCGGCCAGCCCCAGCATTTT | TRBJ1-5 | - | - | TRBV7-6
CASSYSSGRTYEQYF | TGTGCCAGCAGTTACTCGAGCGGGCGAACCTACGAGCAGTACTTC | TRBJ2-7 | - | - | TRBV6-5
CSASVVPEAFF | TGCAGTGCTAGCGTCGTCCCTGAAGCTTTCTTT | TRBJ1-1 | - | - | TRBV20-1
CASQGVNEQFF | TGTGCCAGCCAGGGGGTCAATGAGCAGTTCTTC | TRBJ2-1 | - | TRBD1 | TRBV19
CASMTGSGSYNEQFF | TGTGCCAGCATGACGGGGAGCGGGAGTTACAATGAGCAGTTCTTC | TRBJ2-1 | - | TRBD2 | TRBV3-1/TRBV3-2
CASSFPTGGDNNEQFF | TGTGCCAGCAGCTTCCCGACAGGGGGGGATAACAATGAGCAGTTCTTC | TRBJ2-1 | - | TRBD1 | TRBV7-9
CASKADMNTEAFF | TGTGCCAGCAAGGCAGACATGAACACTGAAGCTTTCTTT | TRBJ1-1 | - | - | TRBV28